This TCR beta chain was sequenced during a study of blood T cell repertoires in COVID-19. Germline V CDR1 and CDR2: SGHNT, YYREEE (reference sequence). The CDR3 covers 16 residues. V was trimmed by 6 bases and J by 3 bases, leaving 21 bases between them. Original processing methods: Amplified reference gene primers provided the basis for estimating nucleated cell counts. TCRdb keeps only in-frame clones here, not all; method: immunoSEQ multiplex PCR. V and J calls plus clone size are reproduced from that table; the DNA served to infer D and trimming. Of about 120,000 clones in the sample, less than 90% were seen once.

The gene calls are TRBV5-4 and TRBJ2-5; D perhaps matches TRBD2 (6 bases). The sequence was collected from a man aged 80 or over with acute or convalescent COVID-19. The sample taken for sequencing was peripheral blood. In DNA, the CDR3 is TGTGCCAGCACCGGGGGTGGGCCCTCCGGGAAAGAGACCCAGTACTTC. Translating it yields CASTGGGPSGKETQYF. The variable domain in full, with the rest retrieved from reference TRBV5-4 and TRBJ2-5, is ETGVTQSPTHLIKTRGQQVTLRCSSQSGHNTVSWYQQALGQGPQFIFQYYREEENGRGNFPPRFSGLQFPNYSSELNVNALELDDSALYLCASTGGGPSGKETQYFGPGTRLLVL.